This T cell receptor (beta chain) was sequenced during a study of cytomegalovirus exposure and HLA in healthy donors. On this clone itself: Antigen: not known.

PCR involved 60 Vbeta and 13 Jbeta primers. Profiling relied on immunoSEQ multiplex PCR, and the TCRdb table lists in-frame clones only, not all of them. The sample has about 170,000 clones, approximately 84% seen once; the top ten hold about 4.4%. Between the trimmed V and J ends, which lost 3 bases and 6 bases, there was a span of 6 bases. This CDR3 contains 12 residues. Germline V CDR1 and CDR2: SNHLY, FYNNEI. Study findings and constraints: Later genetic work tied a missense DCLRE1C variant to beta-chain V and J trimming. The authors later found HLA-associated TCR beta chains more clonally expanded than equally common others.

This chain links TRBV2 with TRBJ2-1; D is possibly TRBD1 (5 bases). Sequences were obtained from PBMCs. This receptor was identified in a woman between 45 and 65 years old in good health and CMV-seropositive. This chain's CDR3 is CASSDQGNEQFF. In DNA form, the CDR3 reads TGTGCCAGCAGTGACCAGGGCAATGAGCAGTTCTTC.